This record concerns one TCR beta chain sequence. Its antigen remains unidentified. Base qualities are not recorded, but no much larger clone differs from it by a single base. This sample is part of a study of shared clonotypes between healthy human individuals (dated by TCRdb to the early 2020s). With respect to the entire study: The cohort included a few men and a couple of women between 18 and 49 years of age. For each donor, CD4 naive and CD4 memory were each given three plates, CD8 naive was given two plates, and CD8 memory was given one plate. The study deeply sequenced blood TCR repertoires of about five healthy adults to estimate repertoire size and the extent of clonotype sharing between individuals. Different laboratories and diverse techniques were used to prepare libraries and sequence TCR repertoires, to increase sequencing depth and limit assay-specific biases. Between about 0.8 and 9.5 billion PBMCs per donor were obtained by leukapheresis.

General findings and caveats noted by the study authors: Sampling was limited to blood, and TCR repertoires in tissue likely differ from TCR repertoires in blood. Because the study included only a small number of donors, the genetic and exposure-history diversity represented was limited. Based on pairwise subsampling, the degree of clonotype sharing among donors was expected to be affected by sequencing depth. Clonotypes shared by all four sorted-subset donors showed higher generation probabilities than non-shared clonotypes. Even with the large sequencing depth, rarefaction of the sorted-subset datasets indicated that sequencing was incomplete. Larger estimated clonotype richness was generally found for naive subsets than for memory subsets. About 4.5% of naive CD4, around 3.6% of naive CD8, 2.3% of memory CD4, and about 0.4% of memory CD8 clonotypes were shared across a few donors.

As encoded in the germline V gene (reference sequence), CDR1 is DFQATT while CDR2 is SNEGSKA. From cysteine to phenylalanine, the CDR3 is 11 amino acids long. Only CDR3 DNA remains: 33 bases, in frame from the first base. Cut back by 7 bases and 3 bases, the V and J ends lie 10 bases apart. The donors were healthy, HIV-negative adults who had no recently reported acute infections or vaccinations. Only Caucasian adults living in Nashville, Tennessee, USA were represented among the donors. CD4+ T cells were enriched by magnetic negative selection; naive cells were then positively selected on CD45RA, and the negative fraction formed the memory subset. Blood was collected by leukapheresis, and PBMCs were isolated by Ficoll-Histopaque density gradient centrifugation and then cryopreserved in liquid nitrogen vapor phase. Analytical flow cytometry was used to check the purity and quantity of every magnetically sorted T cell population. Each sorted fraction had its genomic DNA isolated and then quantified by UV absorbance on a Nanodrop 2000c.

TCR CDR3 regions were amplified from genomic DNA by multiplex PCR using the deep immunoSEQ assay. For each cell subset, the extracted genomic DNA was distributed evenly across all wells of several immunoSEQ 96-well plates, and each plate served as one replicate. Each replicate PCR for sorted subsets received about 210 ng genomic DNA, equal to tens of thousands of T cell genomes. Purified libraries were quantified with a Qubit 3.0 fluorometer, sized on a Bioanalyzer 2100, and re-quantified with the KAPA Library Quantification kit. A separate single-read 150-cycle Illumina NextSeq 550 flow cell was used to sequence each immunoSEQ 96-well plate. Under the source paper's analysis protocol: Because the immunoSEQ output included only junctional sequences and no quality scores, the filtering could not be the same as the filtering used for full-length reads. To assign V/J genes and CDR3, sequences were annotated against IMGT germline references using PyIR, a Python wrapper for IgBLAST v1.9. Reads with weak V/J assignments (E-value above 1e-6), missing CDR3, stop codons, out-of-frame junctions, or ambiguous translated residues were removed. V3J clonotypes were defined as sequences sharing the same inferred V gene, J gene, and CDR3 amino acid sequence. Percentage overlap between repertoires was calculated by dividing the number of shared unique clonotypes by the size of the smaller repertoire. Repertoire richness was assessed with RTK rarefaction, the Chao1 estimator, and Recon v2.1 estimates of unobserved clonotypes. Generation probabilities for all TCRbeta clonotypes obtained by the gDNA method from four donors were computed using OLGA. TCRdb stores this immuneACCESS table with in-frame sequences only. Part of the clones is absent; in the studies checked, under half of the shortfall reflects unresolved V genes, and no reason is known for the rest. V and J calls and clone size follow that table, whereas D and trimming were derived from the DNA. The sample includes millions of clones, with over 90% observed a single time. Of the sample, around 0.4% is held by the ten largest clones.

The sample comprised naive CD4+ T cells from PBMCs. The cell subset or site label on this specimen signifies: CD45RA+ positively selected. This clonotype originated in a man aged 18 to 29 in good health. Some clones in this sample may be carry-over from other donors' samples. Recombination joined TRBV20-1 with TRBJ2-7; the D gene cannot be resolved reliably. The CDR3 here reads CSGQTRYEQYF. The base sequence is TGCAGTGGTCAGACCCGCTACGAGCAGTACTTC.